This paragraph covers one T cell receptor beta chain sequence. The data are from a study of identical twins. With template switching, a universal primer site was added, and the cDNA carried unique molecular identifiers. TCRdb reprocessed the 5' RACE reads via MiXCR and lists one record per CDR3 protein. Among about 100,000 distinct CDR3 sequences listed, under 6.5% were seen once. V shed 4 bases and J shed 3 bases, with 2 bases lying between them. The germline V gene encodes CDR1 KGHDR and CDR2 SFDVKD. The CDR3 spans 12 residues. The sequenced sample consisted of memory T cells sorted from blood. The source is a woman aged 45-65 years in good health. The rearrangement uses TRBV24-1 and TRBJ2-2, with unresolved D. In DNA, the CDR3 is TGTGCCACCAGTGAGTACACCGGGGAGCTGTTTTTT. This sequence encodes CATSEYTGELFF.